Listed here is a single TCR beta chain. Its antigen is still unknown. Through a sample-barcoded 5' primer and a J-beta primer mix, a second PCR was run for about 7 to 12 cycles. Each CDR3 protein is one row after TCRdb ran MiXCR on the 5' RACE reads. The sample has about a million distinct CDR3 sequences, 51% seen once. The data derive from a study of blood T cells in healthy people across ages. Notes on the study in general: From one million sequenced T cells, diversity estimates were lower bounds.

Sequencing was carried out using blood. The clonotype originates from a woman aged 55-70 years in good health.

The CDR3 DNA sequence: TGCAGTGCTAGGGTCTTTCTAGCGGGAGTTGGGGATGAGCAGTTCTTC. Its translation is CSARVFLAGVGDEQFF. The chain combines TRBV20-1 with TRBJ2-1; TRBD2 matches 10 bases. The V and J ends lost 3 bases and 8 bases, in that order; junction bases with no gene match: 13. Looked up from germline, CDR1 is DFQATT and CDR2 is SNEGSKA (reference sequence). CDR3 size: 16 residues.